A single sample is the source of the 4 T cell receptor beta chains below, sequenced in a study of monozygotic twins with inflammatory bowel disease. After re-calling the 5' RACE reads, TCRdb lists one entry per CDR3 protein, DNA absent. This sample's table has about 330,000 distinct CDR3 sequences. Sample: blood. Receptors were obtained from a human donor with ulcerative colitis or Crohn's disease, or a healthy co-twin of an affected twin (not recorded which).

The J gene is TRBJ1-4, the V gene TRBV6-6; no DNA is available, so the TRBD1 call from TCRdb remains unchecked. This CDR3 contains 12 residues. Germline CDR1 is MNHNY and CDR2 is SVGAGI (reference sequence). CDR3 sequence reads: CASSSSRQEVFF.

This chain links TRBV27 with TRBJ1-2; TCRdb's D call of TRBD1 is untestable without DNA. This CDR3 has 13 residues. The V gene's germline CDR1 is MNHEY and CDR2 SMNVEV (reference sequence). The CDR3 protein is CASSFRTEDGYTF.

V is TRBV11-2 and J is TRBJ2-2; TCRdb picks TRBD2, but there is no DNA to check that call. From germline, CDR1 is SGHAT and CDR2 FQNNGV. This CDR3 spans 16 amino acids. CDR3 sequence reads: CASSSIAGVDTGELFF.

The chain is built from TRBV6-5 and TRBJ2-3. Germline lookup yields CDR1 MNHEY and CDR2 SVGAGI. This CDR3 region has 15 residues. The CDR3 loop is CASSYREPGTDTQYF.